The 12 T cell receptor beta chains given below trace back to one sample, sequenced in a study of T cell responses to AZD1222 COVID-19 vaccine (dated by TCRdb to the early 2020s). The library was generated by the immunoSEQ multiplex PCR assay. Drawn from immuneACCESS, this table holds only the in-frame rearrangements with V and J called that TCRdb kept. Clones are partly lost; checked studies trace under half to an unresolved V gene and leave the rest unexplained. The sample table shows approximately 210,000 clones, and roughly 92% are seen once. The ten top clones hold approximately 3.7% of the sample. What the time point label conveys for this sample: about 28 days (+/-7) after the second vaccine dose. The sample here was peripheral blood, taken 28 days after the second AZD1222 dose. Receptor source: an adult who received the AZD1222 COVID-19 vaccine.

The CDR3 DNA sequence: TGTGCCAGCTCCGAGGGGACTAGCGGGAGGGCCGGGGAGCTGTTTTTT. This encodes CASSEGTSGRAGELFF. This sequence joins TRBV7-8 and TRBJ2-2, with 16 bases identical to TRBD2. There are 16 residues in the CDR3. Per the germline V gene, CDR1 is SGHVS and CDR2 is FQNEAQ. With V trimmed by 8 bases and J by 6 bases, 6 bases remained unmatched.

The rearrangement joins TRBV10-3 to TRBJ2-3; D is possibly TRBD2 (6 bases). Germline V gene lookup returns CDR1 ENHRY and CDR2 SYGVKD. Trimming removed 10 bases from V and 3 bases from J, with 17 bases in between. The CDR3 is 14 residues long. This chain's CDR3 is CATSLASSTDTQYF. The CDR3 nucleotides read TGTGCCACTTCCCTAGCGAGTAGTACAGATACGCAGTATTTT.

V is TRBV5-4 and J is TRBJ2-2; 12 bases fit TRBD2. Trimming took 4 bases from V and 8 from J; bases not matched to a gene: 9. Germline V gene data show CDR1 as SGHNT and CDR2 as YYREEE (reference sequence). The CDR3 runs 16 residues. The CDR3 reads CASSTSSGRAFGELFF. The DNA of the CDR3 is TGTGCCAGCAGCACATCTAGCGGGAGGGCCTTTGGGGAGCTGTTTTTT.

The chain recombines TRBV6-6 with TRBJ2-1; 12 bases agree with TRBD2. There are 15 residues in the CDR3. The V gene end was trimmed by 6 bases and the J gene end by 7 bases; junction bases not matched to a gene: 7. Germline loops: CDR1 MNHNY, CDR2 SVGAGI (reference sequence). The CDR3: CASRLTSGRRNEQFF. The CDR3, as DNA: TGTGCCAGCAGGCTGACTAGCGGGAGAAGAAATGAGCAGTTCTTC.

The chain has TRBV28 and TRBJ1-5, with a tentative D call TRBD1 (6 bases). This CDR3 comprises 16 residues. Germline loops: CDR1 MDHEN, CDR2 SYDVKM. Trimming removed 10 bases at V and 0 bases at J, with 19 bases between. The CDR3 DNA reads TGTGCCACCAAGCCAGGGACACCAAATAGCAATCAGCCCCAGCATTTT. Residues: CATKPGTPNSNQPQHF. Drawing the rest from reference TRBV28 and TRBJ1-5, the complete variable domain is DVKVTQSSRYLVKRTGEKVFLECVQDMDHENMFWYRQDPGLGLRLIYFSYDVKMKEKGDIPEGYSVSREKKERFSLILESASTNQTSMYLCATKPGTPNSNQPQHFGDGTRLSIL.

The chain joins TRBV18 to TRBJ1-1; 8 nucleotides agree with TRBD1. The length of the CDR3 is 14 residues. The germline gives CDR1 KGHSH, CDR2 LQKENI. The V and J ends lost 6 bases and 0 bases, in that order; junction bases with no gene match: 3. DNA for the CDR3: TGTGCCAGCTCCCCGGACAGGGTGAACACTGAAGCTTTCTTT. Translated, it gives CASSPDRVNTEAFF.

The chain combines TRBV14 with TRBJ2-1; D uncertain. Trimming pared 4 bases from V and 9 bases from J, leaving 13 bases between. The CDR3 consists of 13 residues. The germline V gene has CDR1 SGHDN and CDR2 FVKESK. DNA of the CDR3: TGTGCCAGCAGCCGAGACGTGCGGTCTGAGCAGTTCTTC. Its translation: CASSRDVRSEQFF.

V gene TRBV28 combines with J gene TRBJ1-6, with D uncertain. The V and J ends lost 3 bases and 8 bases respectively, with 8 bases between them. Germline V gene data show CDR1 as MDHEN and CDR2 as SYDVKM. This CDR3 is built from 13 residues. The CDR3 is CASSFTGDSPLHF. The CDR3 DNA is TGTGCCAGCAGTTTTACCGGGGATTCACCCCTCCACTTT. Complete variable domain (other parts from reference TRBV28 and TRBJ1-6): DVKVTQSSRYLVKRTGEKVFLECVQDMDHENMFWYRQDPGLGLRLIYFSYDVKMKEKGDIPEGYSVSREKKERFSLILESASTNQTSMYLCASSFTGDSPLHFGNGTRLTVT.

CDR3 in DNA: TGCGCCAGCAGCTCCACACCGGTTCGGGGGTCTAGCGGGGAGGCGCAGTACTTC. As protein: CASSSTPVRGSSGEAQYF. This chain links TRBV5-1 with TRBJ2-7, with 9 bases matching TRBD2. Looked up from germline, CDR1 is SGHRS and CDR2 is YFSETQ. The CDR3 is 18 residues long. V lost 3 bases and J lost 9; bases outside the gene matches: 22.

This chain joins TRBV9 and TRBJ2-3; TRBD2 is a possible D gene (6 bases). V lost 7 bases to trimming and J lost 1 base, with 13 bases between them. The CDR3 runs 14 residues. Germline V gives CDR1 SGDLS, CDR2 YYNGEE. The CDR3: CASQQGGGTDTQYF. The CDR3 bases are TGTGCCAGCCAGCAGGGAGGAGGCACAGATACGCAGTATTTT.

The chain joins TRBV7-8 to TRBJ2-2, with TRBD1 identical over 9 bases. CDR1 and CDR2 (germline): SGHVS, FQNEAQ. This CDR3 comprises 14 residues. Trimming cost V 5 bases and J 7 bases; bases outside gene matches: 5. The CDR3 DNA sequence: TGTGCCAGCAGCCCACAGGGGGCCGGCGGGGAGCTGTTTTTT. Protein: CASSPQGAGGELFF.

This chain links TRBV10-2 with TRBJ2-2; D is undetermined. Trimming left V 0 bases short and J 7 bases short, with 12 bases between. This CDR3 has 15 residues. The germline gives CDR1 WSHSY, CDR2 SAAADI. The CDR3 DNA follows: TGCGCCAGCAGTGAGTCGGCCCAAGGTGTCGGGGAGCTGTTTTTT. Protein: CASSESAQGVGELFF.